Below, 26 T cell receptor beta chains from the same sample are listed, as sequenced in a study of OX40 agonist ivuxolimab in advanced cancers. Sequencing used immunoSEQ multiplex PCR; TCRdb keeps in-frame clones, though not all of them. This table holds approximately 98,000 clones, around 90% found once. This specimen consisted of CD4+ or CD8+ T cells sorted from blood, obtained in a trial of the OX40 agonist ivuxolimab. All receptors come from an adult with an advanced solid tumor such as melanoma, head and neck, liver or kidney cancer.

This chain uses TRBV19 with TRBJ2-2; 7 bases agree with TRBD1. The V gene's germline CDR1 is LNHDA and CDR2 SQIVND (reference sequence). The CDR3 contains 15 residues. V was pared by 6 bases and J by 1 base, with 5 bases of the junction left unmatched. CDR3 in amino acids: CASRTGTENTGELFF. CDR3 in DNA: TGTGCCAGTAGGACCGGGACAGAGAACACCGGGGAGCTGTTTTTT.

The CDR3 DNA follows: TGTGCCAGCTCCTCAGACCAACAGCGGGGATTCTCCAATGAGCAGTTCTTC. It encodes CASSSDQQRGFSNEQFF. The J gene is TRBJ2-1, the V gene TRBV18, with 7 bases fitting TRBD2. V lost 6 bases to trimming and J lost 6 bases; unmatched junction nucleotides: 17. The germline gives CDR1 KGHSH, CDR2 LQKENI. CDR3 length: 17 amino acids.

The V gene is TRBV19, the J gene TRBJ1-1; D remains unclear. The germline CDR1 and CDR2 sequences are LNHDA and SQIVND (reference sequence). The V and J ends lost 7 bases and 1 base respectively, with 10 bases between them. The CDR3 contains 13 residues. The CDR3 coding sequence is TGTGCCAGTATCGGGAACTGGAACACTGAAGCTTTCTTT. It is translated as CASIGNWNTEAFF.

The chain recombines TRBV9 with TRBJ2-1; 13 nucleotides align to TRBD2. This CDR3 has 16 residues. Germline V gene lookup returns CDR1 SGDLS and CDR2 YYNGEE. V gave up 3 bases and J gave up 9 bases; unmatched junction bases: 9. CDR3 nucleotides: TGTGCCAGCAGCGGACCGGGACTAGCGGGACCGGGTGAGCAGTTCTTC. This encodes CASSGPGLAGPGEQFF.

This clone was observed once. The chain combines TRBV30 with TRBJ2-3; no clear D. Germline-derived CDR1 and CDR2 are GTSNPN and SVGIG (reference sequence). The CDR3 is made up of 10 amino acids. V gave up 7 bases and J gave up 3 bases, with 5 bases separating them. CDR3 in amino acids: CASRTDTQYF. The CDR3 DNA reads as TGTGCCTCGCGTACAGATACGCAGTATTTT. Full variable domain (rest looked up from reference TRBV30 and TRBJ2-3): SQTIHQWPATLVQPVGSPLSLECTVEGTSNPNLYWYRQAAGRGLQLLFYSVGIGQISSEVPQNLSASRPQDRQFILSSKKLLLSDSGFYLCASRTDTQYFGPGTRLTVL.

The chain joins TRBV11-3 to TRBJ2-2; the match to TRBD2 covers 9 bases. From germline, CDR1 is SGHNT and CDR2 YENEEA. This CDR3 has 17 residues. The V segment lost 2 bases and the J segment 7 bases; nucleotides outside the gene matches: 11. The CDR3 sequence is CASSLPAGGESGGELFF. The CDR3 nucleotides are TGTGCCAGCAGCTTACCCGCGGGAGGGGAGTCGGGCGGGGAGCTGTTTTTT. Full variable domain (missing parts from reference TRBV11-3 and TRBJ2-2): EAGVVQSPRYKIIEKKQPVAFWCNPISGHNTLYWYLQNLGQGPELLIRYENEEAVDDSQLPKDRFSAERLKGVDSTLKIQPAELGDSAVYLCASSLPAGGESGGELFFGEGSRLTVL.

V usage is TRBV14 and J usage is TRBJ2-6; 8 bases line up with TRBD2. Germline lookup yields CDR1 SGHDN and CDR2 FVKESK. V gave up 1 base and J gave up 2 bases; unmatched junction bases: 7. The CDR3 totals 18 residues. DNA for the CDR3: TGTGCCAGCAGCCAAGTAACCGGGGGGGCTCCTGGGGCCAACGTCCTGACTTTC. Translating it yields CASSQVTGGAPGANVLTF. Based on the CDR3 plus reference TRBV14 and TRBJ2-6, the full variable domain is EAGVTQFPSHSVIEKGQTVTLRCDPISGHDNLYWYRRVMGKEIKFLLHFVKESKQDESGMPNNRFLAERTGGTYSTLKVQPAELEDSGVYFCASSQVTGGAPGANVLTFGAGSRLTVL.

This clone was observed a few times. This chain uses TRBV11-3 with TRBJ1-1; D not certain. Germline loops: CDR1 SGHNT, CDR2 YENEEA. Trimming pared 5 bases from V and 2 bases from J, leaving 18 bases between. The length of the CDR3 is 16 residues. The CDR3 DNA reads TGTGCCAGCAGCCCCAAAAGTTGGACTTATAACACTGAAGCTTTCTTT. It specifies CASSPKSWTYNTEAFF.

The chain uses TRBV11-3 and TRBJ1-1; no firm D call. This CDR3 has 13 residues. Between the trimmed V and J ends, which lost 2 bases and 4 bases, there was a span of 8 bases. The germline V gene has CDR1 SGHNT and CDR2 YENEEA. The CDR3 DNA sequence: TGTGCCAGCAGCTTAATTTCCGGCACTGAAGCTTTCTTT. Amino acids: CASSLISGTEAFF.

The J gene is TRBJ1-4, the V gene TRBV30; D uncertain. Germline V gene lookup returns CDR1 GTSNPN and CDR2 SVGIG (reference sequence). This CDR3 comprises 13 residues. Between the trimmed V and J ends, which lost 4 bases and 8 bases, there was a span of 14 bases. The CDR3 is CAWTIGRSEKLFF. CDR3 DNA sequence: TGTGCCTGGACCATAGGCAGATCGGAAAAACTGTTTTTT.

This clone was counted between two and nine times. The J gene is TRBJ1-5, the V gene TRBV6-5; 12 nucleotides align to TRBD1. Losses at the gene ends were 4 bases for V and 6 bases for J; bases not matched to a gene: 4. Per germline, CDR1 MNHEY and CDR2 SVGAGI. This CDR3 has 15 amino acids. CDR3 amino acids: CASSSGQGAGQPQHF. CDR3 nucleotides: TGTGCCAGCAGTTCGGGACAGGGGGCAGGTCAGCCCCAGCATTTT.

The chain joins TRBV7-8 to TRBJ2-5; 11 bases map to TRBD2. J lost 2 bases, V lost 4 bases, and 6 bases had no gene match. This CDR3 contains 16 residues. CDR1 SGHVS and CDR2 FQNEAQ come from the germline V gene. The CDR3 reads CASSSQTSGNQETQYF. CDR3 nucleotide sequence: TGTGCCAGCAGCTCCCAGACTAGCGGGAATCAAGAGACCCAGTACTTC.

This rearrangement joins TRBV9 to TRBJ2-2, with no clear D. This CDR3 has 14 residues. Germline V gives CDR1 SGDLS, CDR2 YYNGEE. Trimming shortened V by 0 bases and J by 3 bases, and 6 bases separated the two germline ends. The CDR3 DNA reads TGTGCCAGCAGCGTAGGTCCAGACACCGGGGAGCTGTTTTTT. Its protein product is CASSVGPDTGELFF. Together with reference TRBV9 and TRBJ2-2, the CDR3 gives the full variable domain: DSGVTQTPKHLITATGQRVTLRCSPRSGDLSVYWYQQSLDQGLQFLIQYYNGEERAKGNILERFSAQQFPDLHSELNLSSLELGDSALYFCASSVGPDTGELFFGEGSRLTVL.

This clone has only one observation. This chain uses TRBV7-3 with TRBJ1-1, with D possibly TRBD1 on 5 matching bases. The CDR3 length is 15 residues. Germline V gene lookup returns CDR1 SGHTA and CDR2 FQGTGA. Between the trimmed V and J ends, which lost 3 bases and 0 bases, there was a span of 11 bases. DNA of the CDR3: TGTGCCAGCAGCTTGGACGGGGGGATGAACACTGAAGCTTTCTTT. Translation gives CASSLDGGMNTEAFF.

The V gene is TRBV5-6, the J gene TRBJ2-6; D is perhaps TRBD1 or TRBD2 (6 bases each). The length of the CDR3 is 16 residues. The germline V gene encodes CDR1 SGHDT and CDR2 YYEEEE. V lost 1 base and J 0 bases, leaving 8 bases between the germline ends. CDR3 sequence (DNA): TGTGCCAGCAGCTTGAGGGGGGTCTCTGGGGCCAACGTCCTGACTTTC. It encodes CASSLRGVSGANVLTF.

The J gene is TRBJ2-1, the V gene TRBV19; D gene uncertain. Germline-derived CDR1 and CDR2 are LNHDA and SQIVND (reference sequence). The V gene lost 7 bases and the J gene lost 3 bases, with 16 bases spanning the gap. The CDR3 length is 15 residues. In DNA form, the CDR3 reads TGTGCCAGTACCTCTACCGGGCGACGCTACAATGAGCAGTTCTTC. The encoded protein is CASTSTGRRYNEQFF.

This clone was counted a few times. V gene TRBV7-9 combines with J gene TRBJ1-1; D remains unclear. With 5 bases removed from V and 3 bases from J, the gap between germline ends came to 4 bases. Germline V CDR1 and CDR2: SEHNR, FQNEAQ (reference sequence). The CDR3 sequence is 11 residues long. Here the CDR3 DNA reads TGTGCCAGCAGCGTCGACACTGAAGCTTTCTTT. Encoded protein: CASSVDTEAFF.

A remark on this clone: Within the sample, other DNA sequences also encode this same CDR3. J is TRBJ2-3 and V is TRBV4-2, with 8 bases fitting TRBD2. CDR3 length equals 15 residues. CDR1 LGHNA and CDR2 YNFKEQ come from the germline V gene. V shed 2 bases, J shed 1 base, and the junction held 2 bases outside the gene matches. CDR3 bases: TGTGCCAGCAGCCAACGGCGGGGGGGCACAGATACGCAGTATTTT. Encoded protein: CASSQRRGGTDTQYF.

This sequence joins TRBV11-2 and TRBJ2-1, with 12 bases that match TRBD2. CDR1 and CDR2 from the germline V gene are SGHAT and FQNNGV. J lost 8 bases, V lost 3 bases, and 5 bases had no gene match. This CDR3 contains 15 residues. CDR3 protein: CASSLQLAGGDEQFF. For the CDR3, the DNA is TGTGCCAGCAGCTTGCAACTAGCGGGAGGTGATGAGCAGTTCTTC.

The chain is built from TRBV9 and TRBJ2-5, with TRBD1 matching over 9 bases. Germline V gene sequence: CDR1 SGDLS, CDR2 YYNGEE. V lost 4 bases, J lost 7 bases, and 14 bases stayed unmatched. This CDR3 is 16 amino acids long. As DNA, the CDR3 is TGTGCCAGCAGCTCCCCCCGGACAGGGGTTGCGGCGACCCAGTACTTC. Translated: CASSSPRTGVAATQYF.

V usage is TRBV6-1 and J usage is TRBJ2-7, with D hard to call. Germline loops: CDR1 MNHNS, CDR2 SASEGT. V was pared by 8 bases and J by 0 bases, with 8 bases between. The CDR3 length is 12 residues. Here the CDR3 DNA reads TGTGCCAGCGATCAGGTCTCCTACGAGCAGTACTTC. Its protein is CASDQVSYEQYF.

This rearrangement joins TRBV30 to TRBJ2-5; 8 nucleotides line up with TRBD2. Germline V CDR1 and CDR2: GTSNPN, SVGIG (reference sequence). Germline trimming cut 2 bases from V and 9 bases from J; bases unmatched to any gene: 11. CDR3 size: 14 residues. The CDR3 bases are TGTGCCTGGAGTCTGAGCGGCGCCGGGGGGGCCCAGTACTTC. Translation gives CAWSLSGAGGAQYF.

Concerning this clone itself: One end of the junction does not line up with germline, which may come from a read error. This sequence joins TRBV5-4 and TRBJ1-1; tentative D call: TRBD1 (6 bases). The CDR3 is made up of 13 amino acids. Germline CDR1 is SGHNT and CDR2 is YYREEE (reference sequence). The DNA of the CDR3 is TGTGCCAGCAGCCCCGGACAGATCTTTGAAGTTTTCTTT. Translated: CASSPGQIFEVFF.

The sample holds a few counts of this clone. This rearrangement joins TRBV5-6 to TRBJ1-3; D is unclear. Trimming removed 0 bases at V and 2 bases at J, with 6 bases between. CDR3 size: 14 residues. CDR1 SGHDT and CDR2 YYEEEE come from the germline V gene. CDR3 protein: CASSLVGTGNTIYF. The DNA of the CDR3 is TGTGCCAGCAGCTTGGTGGGAACTGGAAACACCATATATTTT.

This clone was counted only a few times. V usage is TRBV11-2 and J usage is TRBJ2-2; D gene ambiguous. The CDR3 loop spans 14 amino acids. Germline CDR1 and CDR2: SGHAT and FQNNGV. Deletions cut 5 bases from V and 4 bases from J, with 11 bases between. The CDR3 DNA reads as TGTGCCAGCAGCCTCTCGGCCTCCACCGGGGAGCTGTTTTTT. Encoded protein: CASSLSASTGELFF.

The chain has TRBV6-5 and TRBJ1-1; the match to TRBD1 covers 8 bases. Germline lookup yields CDR1 MNHEY and CDR2 SVGAGI. With V trimmed by 5 bases and J by 2 bases, 4 bases remained unmatched. The CDR3 length is 14 residues. The CDR3 spells CASSNRGVNTEAFF. The CDR3 DNA reads TGTGCCAGCAGTAACAGGGGGGTAAACACTGAAGCTTTCTTT.